Reported below is one TCR beta chain. Profiling relied on immunoSEQ multiplex PCR, and the TCRdb table lists in-frame clones only, not all of them. The sample has some 230,000 clones, roughly four fifths seen once. The sample comes from a study of blood T cell repertoires in COVID-19. Background on the study: Samples representing acute and convalescent COVID-19 were sourced from the United States, Italy and Spain.

The germline V gene has CDR1 MGHRA and CDR2 YSYEKL. Trimming shortened V by 3 bases and J by 2 bases, and 10 bases separated the two germline ends. The CDR3 covers 14 residues. Sequencing was carried out using peripheral blood. The origin of this receptor is a woman between 25 and 40 years old who had recovered from COVID-19. The rearrangement links TRBV4-1 to TRBJ1-2; the D gene is possibly TRBD1 (5 bases). The CDR3 DNA reads TGCGCCAGCAGCCATCCCGACAGCAACTATGGCTACACCTTC. It encodes CASSHPDSNYGYTF.